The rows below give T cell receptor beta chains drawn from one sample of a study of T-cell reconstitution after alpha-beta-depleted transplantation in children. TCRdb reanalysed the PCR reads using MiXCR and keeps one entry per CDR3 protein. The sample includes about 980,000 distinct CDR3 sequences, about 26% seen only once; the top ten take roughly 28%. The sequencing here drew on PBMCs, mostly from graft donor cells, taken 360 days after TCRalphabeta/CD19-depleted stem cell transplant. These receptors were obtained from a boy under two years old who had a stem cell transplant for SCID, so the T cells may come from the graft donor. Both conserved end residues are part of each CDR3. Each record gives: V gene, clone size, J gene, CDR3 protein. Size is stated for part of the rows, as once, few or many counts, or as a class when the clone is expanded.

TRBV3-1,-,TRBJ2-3,CASTLAGGNTDTQYF
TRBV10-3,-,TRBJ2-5,CAISVRPEGQETQYF
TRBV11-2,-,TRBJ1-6,CASSLIARYSPLHF
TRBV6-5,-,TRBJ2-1,CASSSAGLGDNEQFF
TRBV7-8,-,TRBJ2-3,CASSFPWALGTDTQYF
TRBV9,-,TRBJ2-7,CASSVATGFSYEQYF
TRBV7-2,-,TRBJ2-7,CASSSTRAHEQYF
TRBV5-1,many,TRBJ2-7,CASSLAGDEQYF
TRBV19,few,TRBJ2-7,CASSMGYARDHEQYF
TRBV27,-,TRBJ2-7,CASSAHGVSYEQYF
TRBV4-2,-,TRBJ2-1,CARSPGTLGNEQFF
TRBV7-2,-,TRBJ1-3,CASSTNPYSGNTIYF
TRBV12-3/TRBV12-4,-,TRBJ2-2,CASRRGIPGELFF
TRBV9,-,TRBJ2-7,CASSASGTSGYYEQYF
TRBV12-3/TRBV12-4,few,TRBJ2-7,CASSPLDNAYEQYF
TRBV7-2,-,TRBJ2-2,CASSLVGGGLTGELFF
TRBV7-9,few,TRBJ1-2,CASSGTYGYTF